A single sample is the source of the 12 T cell receptor beta chains below, sequenced in a study of T cell responses to AZD1222 COVID-19 vaccine (dated by TCRdb to the early 2020s). What the time point label conveys for this sample: about 28 days (+/-7) after the second vaccine dose. The library relied on the immunoSEQ multiplex PCR assay. The immuneACCESS repertoire file appears here via TCRdb, limited to in-frame rearrangements. These files lack a portion of the clones; in checked studies, under half of the deficit traces to unresolved V genes, and the cause of the others is not known. The sample yields around 64,000 clones; about four fifths were counted once. Under 8.5% of the sample lies in the top ten. Sequenced material: peripheral blood, taken 28 days after the second AZD1222 dose. All receptors come from an adult who received the AZD1222 COVID-19 vaccine.

The rearrangement joins TRBV5-1 to TRBJ1-3; D unresolved. Trimming took off 2 bases at V and 0 bases at J, with 12 bases between the two ends. Germline CDR1 is SGHRS and CDR2 is YFSETQ. The CDR3 has 16 residues. This chain's CDR3 is CASSFQVHDSGNTIYF. For the CDR3, the DNA is TGCGCCAGCAGCTTCCAGGTGCATGACTCTGGAAACACCATATATTTT.

V gene TRBV24-1 combines with J gene TRBJ2-5; 7 nucleotides line up with TRBD2. CDR1 and CDR2 from the germline V gene are KGHDR and SFDVKD. Trimming removed 5 bases from V and 4 bases from J; junction bases left unmatched: 3. The CDR3 is 13 residues long. This CDR3 reads CATSVPGGETQYF. The CDR3 DNA reads TGTGCCACCAGTGTCCCGGGGGGAGAGACCCAGTACTTC.

The chain recombines TRBV6-6 with TRBJ2-1, with TRBD2 matching 7 bases. The ends lost 8 bases at V and 5 bases at J; junction bases unmatched: 9. The germline V gene has CDR1 MNHNY and CDR2 SVGAGI (reference sequence). CDR3 length: 14 amino acids. The CDR3 sequence is CASLRGVSDNEQFF. The DNA of the CDR3 is TGTGCCAGCCTCCGGGGGGTATCGGACAATGAGCAGTTCTTC.

The chain couples TRBV4-3 to TRBJ2-3, with 8 bases lining up with TRBD1. The germline gives CDR1 LGHNA, CDR2 YSLEER. With V trimmed by 4 bases and J by 0 bases, 6 bases remained unmatched. The CDR3 covers 16 residues. The CDR3 reads CASSRGGQGSTDTQYF. CDR3 nucleotides: TGCGCCAGCAGCCGCGGAGGACAGGGTAGCACAGATACGCAGTATTTT.

The V and J genes are TRBV29-1 and TRBJ1-1; D gene unclear. The CDR3 consists of 11 residues. CDR1 and CDR2 from the germline V gene are SQVTM and ANQGSEA. V was clipped by 4 bases and J by 6 bases, with 9 bases between them. CDR3 sequence reads: CSVVSPAEAFF. DNA of the CDR3: TGCAGCGTTGTGTCCCCTGCTGAAGCTTTCTTT.

V is TRBV29-1 and J is TRBJ2-1; TRBD2 might be the D (6 bases). The germline V gene encodes CDR1 SQVTM and CDR2 ANQGSEA. Trimming left V 3 bases short and J 3 bases short, with 15 bases between. The CDR3 runs to 15 residues. The CDR3 coding sequence is TGCAGCGTTGAGGGAGGCGGGGAGCACTACAATGAGCAGTTCTTC. Protein: CSVEGGGEHYNEQFF.

The chain uses TRBV7-9 and TRBJ1-5, with 11 positions matching TRBD1. The CDR3 has 13 residues. CDR1 is SEHNR, CDR2 FQNEAQ, per germline (reference sequence). Unmatched junction bases numbered 3, after V lost 6 bases and J lost 8 bases. CDR3 region: CASSWTGGEPQHF. CDR3 bases: TGTGCCAGCAGTTGGACAGGGGGCGAGCCCCAGCATTTT. Complete variable domain (other parts from reference TRBV7-9 and TRBJ1-5): DTGVSQNPRHKITKRGQNVTFRCDPISEHNRLYWYRQTLGQGPEFLTYFQNEAQLEKSRLLSDRFSAERPKGSFSTLEIQRTEQGDSAMYLCASSWTGGEPQHFGDGTRLSIL.

This chain joins TRBV15 and TRBJ1-3; D unclear. V lost 3 bases and J lost 0, with 18 bases in between. Germline values: CDR1 LNHNV, CDR2 YYDKDF (reference sequence). This CDR3 has 18 residues. The CDR3, as DNA: TGTGCCACCAGCAGGGACTCCACCCTGTTTCGCTCTGGAAACACCATATATTTT. As protein: CATSRDSTLFRSGNTIYF.

The rearrangement joins TRBV3-1 (or the pseudogene TRBV3-2) to TRBJ2-1, with 14 positions matching TRBD2. The CDR3 runs 16 residues. V lost 4 bases and J lost 5; bases outside the gene matches: 4. CDR1 and CDR2 (germline): LGHDT, YNNKEL (reference sequence). CDR3 residues: CASSPRLAGGDNEQFF. The CDR3 region has the DNA TGTGCCAGCAGCCCCAGACTAGCGGGGGGGGACAATGAGCAGTTCTTC.

The DNA of the CDR3 is TGCGCCAGCAGCATCGACAGCCCCTACGAGCAGTACTTC. It codes for CASSIDSPYEQYF. V is TRBV5-1 and J is TRBJ2-7; D perhaps matches TRBD1 (5 bases). Trimming left V 4 bases short and J 2 bases short, with 10 bases between. The length of the CDR3 is 13 residues. The germline CDR1 and CDR2 sequences are SGHRS and YFSETQ.

This sequence joins TRBV2 and TRBJ2-1; 11 nucleotides agree with TRBD2. CDR3 size: 14 residues. J was trimmed by 9 bases and V by 6 bases; bases with no gene match: 7. Germline CDR1 and CDR2: SNHLY and FYNNEI. Here the CDR3 DNA reads TGTGCCAGCAGAGTAGCGGGGGGGTCGGGTGAGCAGTTCTTC. Translation gives CASRVAGGSGEQFF.

This clone was observed a single time. This chain connects TRBV5-1 to TRBJ2-7, with D unclear. The CDR3 loop spans 11 amino acids. CDR1 and CDR2 (germline): SGHRS, YFSETQ. Deletions cut 7 bases from V and 4 bases from J, with 9 bases between. The CDR3 DNA sequence: TGCGCCAGCCGCGAAAGGTACGAGCAGTACTTC. Residues: CASRERYEQYF.